A selection of T cell receptor beta chains follows, all from one sample in a study of T cell responses to AZD1222 COVID-19 vaccine. The repertoire was sequenced with immunoSEQ multiplex PCR; TCRdb's copy has only in-frame clones and lacks some. The table records 150,000 to 200,000 clones, 90% of them present only once. This material consisted of peripheral blood, taken 28 days after the second AZD1222 dose. The receptors were sampled from an adult who received the AZD1222 COVID-19 vaccine. Each CDR3 is given with its conserved first and last residue. A D gene is named only where the DNA matches it firmly. Size values are once, few and many counts, or a class for expanded clones, and some rows have none.

j_gene: TRBJ1-5; v_gene: TRBV19; d_gene: -; abundance: -; CDR3aa: CASRAQSSSNQPQHF; CDR3nt: TGTGCCAGTAGGGCGCAGTCAAGTAGCAATCAGCCCCAGCATTTT
j_gene: TRBJ1-2; v_gene: TRBV2; d_gene: -; abundance: -; CDR3aa: CASIGERTDGYTF; CDR3nt: TGTGCCAGCATAGGAGAGCGCACGGATGGCTACACCTTC
j_gene: TRBJ2-7; v_gene: TRBV29-1; d_gene: TRBD1; abundance: -; CDR3aa: CSAVSGTGPEQYF; CDR3nt: TGCAGCGCTGTCTCCGGGACAGGGCCCGAGCAGTACTTC
j_gene: TRBJ2-1; v_gene: TRBV19; d_gene: -; abundance: -; CDR3aa: CASSIQRDNEQFF; CDR3nt: TGTGCCAGTAGTATACAACGGGACAATGAGCAGTTCTTC
j_gene: TRBJ2-5; v_gene: TRBV19; d_gene: -; abundance: -; CDR3aa: CASSISGSETQYF; CDR3nt: TGTGCCAGTAGTATTTCTGGCTCAGAGACCCAGTACTTC
j_gene: TRBJ2-7; v_gene: TRBV7-9; d_gene: -; abundance: -; CDR3aa: CASSAGTDEQYF; CDR3nt: TGTGCCAGCAGCGCTGGGACGGACGAGCAGTACTTC
j_gene: TRBJ1-6; v_gene: TRBV28; d_gene: -; abundance: -; CDR3aa: CASSLGRTYNSPLHF; CDR3nt: TGTGCCAGCAGTTTAGGCCGGACTTATAATTCACCCCTCCACTTT
j_gene: TRBJ2-1; v_gene: TRBV2; d_gene: TRBD2; abundance: -; CDR3aa: CASSEASGPIYNEQFF; CDR3nt: TGTGCCAGCAGTGAGGCTAGCGGTCCTATCTACAATGAGCAGTTCTTC
j_gene: TRBJ1-5; v_gene: TRBV18; d_gene: TRBD1; abundance: -; CDR3aa: CASSLIRTGLRGYQPQHF; CDR3nt: TGTGCCAGCTCACTCATTCGGACAGGGCTTAGGGGATATCAGCCCCAGCATTTT
j_gene: TRBJ1-6; v_gene: TRBV2; d_gene: -; abundance: -; CDR3aa: CASSDSLGLLGSPLHF; CDR3nt: TGTGCCAGCAGTGATAGTCTCGGGTTATTAGGTTCACCCCTCCACTTT
j_gene: TRBJ1-2; v_gene: TRBV14; d_gene: TRBD1; abundance: -; CDR3aa: CASSHEDRVNYGYTF; CDR3nt: TGTGCCAGCAGCCACGAGGACAGGGTAAACTATGGCTACACCTTC
j_gene: TRBJ1-5; v_gene: TRBV29-1; d_gene: TRBD1; abundance: once; CDR3aa: CSVGIGGGQGNQPQHF; CDR3nt: TGCAGCGTTGGAATTGGGGGGGGACAGGGCAATCAGCCCCAGCATTTT
j_gene: TRBJ2-4; v_gene: TRBV25-1; d_gene: -; abundance: -; CDR3aa: CASSEFKTALAKNIQYF; CDR3nt: TGTGCCAGCAGTGAATTCAAGACAGCACTAGCCAAAAACATTCAGTACTTC
j_gene: TRBJ1-4; v_gene: TRBV18; d_gene: -; abundance: -; CDR3aa: CASSPSRAASPNEKLFF; CDR3nt: TGTGCCAGCTCACCGAGTAGGGCAGCTAGCCCTAATGAAAAACTGTTTTTT
j_gene: TRBJ2-7; v_gene: TRBV5-4; d_gene: -; abundance: -; CDR3aa: CASSEARGFSYEQYF; CDR3nt: TGTGCCAGCAGCGAGGCCAGGGGATTCTCCTACGAGCAGTACTTC
j_gene: TRBJ1-1; v_gene: TRBV7-2; d_gene: -; abundance: -; CDR3aa: CASSSPGEAFF; CDR3nt: TGTGCCAGCAGCTCGCCCGGCGAAGCTTTCTTT
j_gene: TRBJ2-7; v_gene: TRBV6-6; d_gene: -; abundance: -; CDR3aa: CASSYLGQTAEQYF; CDR3nt: TGTGCCAGCAGTTACCTCGGTCAAACCGCCGAGCAGTACTTC
j_gene: TRBJ2-3; v_gene: TRBV29-1; d_gene: -; abundance: -; CDR3aa: CSVALALTDTQYF; CDR3nt: TGCAGCGTTGCCCTAGCTCTCACAGATACGCAGTATTTT
j_gene: TRBJ2-5; v_gene: TRBV7-9; d_gene: -; abundance: -; CDR3aa: CASSLQETQYF; CDR3nt: TGTGCCAGCAGCTTACAGGAGACCCAGTACTTC
j_gene: TRBJ1-5; v_gene: TRBV7-9; d_gene: -; abundance: -; CDR3aa: CASGADGNQPQHF; CDR3nt: TGTGCCAGCGGGGCGGACGGCAATCAGCCCCAGCATTTT
j_gene: TRBJ2-6; v_gene: TRBV7-9; d_gene: -; abundance: -; CDR3aa: CASSFISTTSGANVLTF; CDR3nt: TGTGCCAGCAGCTTCATCTCAACAACCTCTGGGGCCAACGTCCTGACTTTC
j_gene: TRBJ1-3; v_gene: TRBV27; d_gene: -; abundance: -; CDR3aa: CASRSWDTGNTIYF; CDR3nt: TGTGCCAGCCGTTCCTGGGACACAGGAAACACCATATATTTT
j_gene: TRBJ1-1; v_gene: TRBV6-1; d_gene: -; abundance: -; CDR3aa: CASSEPSRVRTEAFF; CDR3nt: TGTGCCAGCAGTGAACCGTCCAGGGTAAGGACTGAAGCTTTCTTT
j_gene: TRBJ2-3; v_gene: TRBV7-2; d_gene: -; abundance: -; CDR3aa: CASSLYTDTQYF; CDR3nt: TGTGCCAGCAGCCTCTACACAGATACGCAGTATTTT
j_gene: TRBJ2-2; v_gene: TRBV6-5; d_gene: -; abundance: -; CDR3aa: CASFWLDTGELFF; CDR3nt: TGTGCCAGCTTCTGGTTGGACACCGGGGAGCTGTTTTTT
j_gene: TRBJ2-7; v_gene: TRBV21-1; d_gene: -; abundance: -; CDR3aa: CASSKAFFRDSKYLDTSSYEQYF; CDR3nt: TGTGCCAGCAGCAAAGCTTTTTTCCGAGACTCAAAATACTTAGACACTTCCTCCTACGAGCAGTACTTC
j_gene: TRBJ1-2; v_gene: TRBV6-2/TRBV6-3; d_gene: TRBD1; abundance: -; CDR3aa: CASSLEPDRATYGYTF; CDR3nt: TGTGCCAGCAGTCTCGAACCGGACAGGGCAACATATGGCTACACCTTC
j_gene: TRBJ1-5; v_gene: TRBV6-1; d_gene: TRBD1; abundance: -; CDR3aa: CASRGTGPNQPQHF; CDR3nt: TGTGCCAGTAGGGGGACAGGGCCGAATCAGCCCCAGCATTTT
j_gene: TRBJ2-5; v_gene: TRBV2; d_gene: -; abundance: -; CDR3aa: CASRVGETQYF; CDR3nt: TGTGCCAGCAGGGTAGGAGAGACCCAGTACTTC
j_gene: TRBJ2-3; v_gene: TRBV19; d_gene: -; abundance: -; CDR3aa: CATRGGLSTDTQYF; CDR3nt: TGTGCCACCCGAGGGGGGCTTAGCACAGATACGCAGTATTTT
j_gene: TRBJ2-1; v_gene: TRBV4-1; d_gene: TRBD2; abundance: -; CDR3aa: CASSQGLVAGGGEEFF; CDR3nt: TGCGCCAGCAGCCAAGGCTTAGTAGCGGGGGGTGGGGAGGAGTTCTTC
j_gene: TRBJ1-3; v_gene: TRBV3-1/TRBV3-2; d_gene: -; abundance: once; CDR3aa: CASSPLIQRNSGNTIYF; CDR3nt: TGTGCCAGCAGTCCACTCATACAACGCAACTCTGGAAACACCATATATTTT
j_gene: TRBJ2-7; v_gene: TRBV24-1; d_gene: TRBD1; abundance: -; CDR3aa: CATSDPGTGSYEQYF; CDR3nt: TGTGCCACCAGTGATCCCGGGACAGGTTCGTACGAGCAGTACTTC
j_gene: TRBJ1-4; v_gene: TRBV6-5; d_gene: -; abundance: -; CDR3aa: CASSYGLTGREKLFF; CDR3nt: TGTGCCAGCAGTTACGGGCTCACGGGCCGGGAGAAACTGTTTTTT
j_gene: TRBJ1-6; v_gene: TRBV9; d_gene: -; abundance: -; CDR3aa: CASSVEPSYGGRNSPLHF; CDR3nt: TGTGCCAGCAGCGTAGAGCCGTCATACGGTGGGAGGAATTCACCCCTCCACTTT
j_gene: TRBJ1-4; v_gene: TRBV11-2; d_gene: TRBD1; abundance: -; CDR3aa: CASGLTGLQGRGEKLFF; CDR3nt: TGTGCCAGCGGATTAACCGGGCTACAGGGGCGAGGTGAAAAACTGTTTTTT
j_gene: TRBJ1-4; v_gene: TRBV28; d_gene: -; abundance: -; CDR3aa: CASSRNSPSNEKLFF; CDR3nt: TGTGCCAGCAGCCGGAACAGCCCTTCTAATGAAAAACTGTTTTTT
j_gene: TRBJ1-2; v_gene: TRBV5-1; d_gene: TRBD1; abundance: -; CDR3aa: CASSAGQTTLNYGYTF; CDR3nt: TGCGCCAGCAGCGCGGGACAGACTACTCTCAACTATGGCTACACCTTC
j_gene: TRBJ2-7; v_gene: TRBV5-3; d_gene: -; abundance: -; CDR3aa: CARSYKPRTGLGSYEQYF; CDR3nt: TGTGCCAGAAGCTATAAGCCTCGCACAGGGTTGGGCTCCTACGAGCAGTACTTC
j_gene: TRBJ1-6; v_gene: TRBV7-2; d_gene: TRBD1; abundance: -; CDR3aa: CASSSRQGRNSPLHF; CDR3nt: TGTGCCAGCAGCTCACGACAGGGGCGAAATTCACCCCTCCACTTT
j_gene: TRBJ1-4; v_gene: TRBV11-2; d_gene: -; abundance: -; CDR3aa: CASSLYATNEKLFF; CDR3nt: TGTGCCAGCAGCCTTTATGCAACTAATGAAAAACTGTTTTTT